Presented here are 3 T cell receptor beta chains from one specimen sequenced in a study of lymphopenia after photon versus proton radiotherapy. Using immunoSEQ multiplex PCR, the repertoire was profiled, and TCRdb retains in-frame clones only, with some absent. There are approximately 30,000 clones in the sample; around 83% occur only once, and more than 3% lies in the top ten. Sequencing was performed on peripheral blood, taken from a patient treated with photon-based radiotherapy. The receptors originated from a woman aged 45-59 years with pancreatic cancer.

This rearrangement joins TRBV30 to TRBJ2-1; 8 nucleotides line up with TRBD1. With 5 bases clipped from V and 10 bases from J, the junction kept 13 bases outside the gene matches. The germline V gene has CDR1 GTSNPN and CDR2 SVGIG (reference sequence). The CDR3 loop spans 14 amino acids. The CDR3 DNA is TGTGCCTGGGGACAGGGAGACACAATGAGGGAGCAGTTCTTC. This translates into CAWGQGDTMREQFF.

The CDR3 bases are TGTGCCAGTCGAGGACTGGGCTACCAAGAGACCCAGTACTTC. Translating it yields CASRGLGYQETQYF. The chain joins TRBV19 to TRBJ2-5; D is possibly TRBD2 (5 bases). The germline V gene encodes CDR1 LNHDA and CDR2 SQIVND (reference sequence). The V gene lost 8 bases and the J gene lost 0 bases, with 13 bases spanning the gap. The CDR3 runs 14 residues.

This rearrangement joins TRBV4-2 to TRBJ1-4; perhaps TRBD1 as D (5 bases). CDR1 is LGHNA, CDR2 YNFKEQ, per germline. Between the trimmed V and J ends, which lost 6 bases and 8 bases, there was a span of 22 bases. The CDR3 runs to 16 residues. CDR3 sequence: CASSQNRWGGDEKLFF. In nucleotides, the CDR3 is TGTGCCAGCAGTCAAAATCGGTGGGGTGGGGACGAAAAACTGTTTTTT.